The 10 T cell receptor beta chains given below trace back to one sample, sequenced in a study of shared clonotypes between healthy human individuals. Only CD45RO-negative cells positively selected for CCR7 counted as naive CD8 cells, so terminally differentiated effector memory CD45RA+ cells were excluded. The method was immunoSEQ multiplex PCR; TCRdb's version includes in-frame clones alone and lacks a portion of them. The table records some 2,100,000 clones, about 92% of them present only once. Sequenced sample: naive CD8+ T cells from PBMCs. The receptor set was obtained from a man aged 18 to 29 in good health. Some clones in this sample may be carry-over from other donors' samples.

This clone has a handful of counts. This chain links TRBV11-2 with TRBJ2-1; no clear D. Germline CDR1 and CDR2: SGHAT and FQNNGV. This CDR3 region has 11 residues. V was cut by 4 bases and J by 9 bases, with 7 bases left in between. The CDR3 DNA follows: TGTGCCAGCAGCTCCATCAGTGAGCAGTTCTTC. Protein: CASSSISEQFF. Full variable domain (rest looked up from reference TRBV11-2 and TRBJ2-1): EAGVAQSPRYKIIEKRQSVAFWCNPISGHATLYWYQQILGQGPKLLIQFQNNGVVDDSQLPKDRFSAERLKGVDSTLKIQPAKLEDSAVYLCASSSISEQFFGPGTRLTVL.

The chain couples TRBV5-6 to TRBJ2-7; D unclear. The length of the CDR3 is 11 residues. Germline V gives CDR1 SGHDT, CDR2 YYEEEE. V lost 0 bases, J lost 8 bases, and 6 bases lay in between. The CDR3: CASSLGLQQYF. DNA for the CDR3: TGTGCCAGCAGCTTGGGGCTCCAGCAGTACTTC.

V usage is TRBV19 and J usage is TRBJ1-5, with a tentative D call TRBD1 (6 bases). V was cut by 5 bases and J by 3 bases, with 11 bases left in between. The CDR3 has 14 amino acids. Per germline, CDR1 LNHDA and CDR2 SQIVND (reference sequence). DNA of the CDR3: TGTGCCAGTAGTTTCAGGGGTATCAATCAGCCCCAGCATTTT. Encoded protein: CASSFRGINQPQHF.

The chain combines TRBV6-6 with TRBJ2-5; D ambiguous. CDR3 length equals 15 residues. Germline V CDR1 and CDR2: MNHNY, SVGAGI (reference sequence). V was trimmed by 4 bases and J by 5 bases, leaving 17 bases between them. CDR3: CASSSLDVGSETQYF. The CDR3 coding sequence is TGTGCCAGCAGTTCTCTTGACGTTGGCAGCGAGACCCAGTACTTC.

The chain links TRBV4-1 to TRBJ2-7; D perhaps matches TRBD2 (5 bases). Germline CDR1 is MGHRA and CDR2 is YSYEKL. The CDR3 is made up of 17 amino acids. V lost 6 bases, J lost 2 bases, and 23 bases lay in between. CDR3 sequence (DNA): TGCGCCAGCAGGGTCCTGGCGGGCGTAACAGATGCCTACGAGCAGTACTTC. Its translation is CASRVLAGVTDAYEQYF.

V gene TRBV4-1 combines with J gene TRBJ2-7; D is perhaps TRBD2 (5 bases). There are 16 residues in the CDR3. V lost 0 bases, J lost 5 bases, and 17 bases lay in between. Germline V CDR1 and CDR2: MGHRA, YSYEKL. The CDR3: CASSQEIQRRQDEQYF. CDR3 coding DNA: TGCGCCAGCAGCCAAGAAATTCAGCGGCGTCAGGACGAGCAGTACTTC.

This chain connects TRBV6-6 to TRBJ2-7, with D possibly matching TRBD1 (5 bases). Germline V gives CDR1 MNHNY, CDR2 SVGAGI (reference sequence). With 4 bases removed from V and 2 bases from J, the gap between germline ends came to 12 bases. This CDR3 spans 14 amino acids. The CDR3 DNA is TGTGCCAGCAGTTCACAGGTGTCTCCCTACGAGCAGTACTTC. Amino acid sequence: CASSSQVSPYEQYF.

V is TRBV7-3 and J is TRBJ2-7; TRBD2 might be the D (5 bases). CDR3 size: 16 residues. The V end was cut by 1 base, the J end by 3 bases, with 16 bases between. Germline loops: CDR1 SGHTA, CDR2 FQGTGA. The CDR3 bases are TGTGCCAGCAGCTTAATGGGTCCAGCGGCAGACTACGAGCAGTACTTC. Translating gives CASSLMGPAADYEQYF.

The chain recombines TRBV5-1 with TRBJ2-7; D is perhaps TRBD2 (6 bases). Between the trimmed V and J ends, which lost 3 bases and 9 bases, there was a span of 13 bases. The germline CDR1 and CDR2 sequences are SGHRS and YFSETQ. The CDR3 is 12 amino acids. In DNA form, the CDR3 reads TGCGCCAGCAGCTCGGGAGAGGTAGGGCAGTACTTC. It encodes CASSSGEVGQYF.

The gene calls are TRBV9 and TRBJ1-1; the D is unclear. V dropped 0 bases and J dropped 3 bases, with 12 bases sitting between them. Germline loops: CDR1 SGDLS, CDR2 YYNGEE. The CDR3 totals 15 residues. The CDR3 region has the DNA TGTGCCAGCAGCGTAGCTAGAGGGCAAGACACTGAAGCTTTCTTT. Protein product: CASSVARGQDTEAFF. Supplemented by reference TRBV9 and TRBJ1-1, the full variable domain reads DSGVTQTPKHLITATGQRVTLRCSPRSGDLSVYWYQQSLDQGLQFLIQYYNGEERAKGNILERFSAQQFPDLHSELNLSSLELGDSALYFCASSVARGQDTEAFFGQGTRLTVV.